Each of the 25 T cell receptor beta chains below was sequenced from the same sample in a study of glioma-infiltrating T cells after dendritic cell vaccination. The table came from immunoSEQ multiplex PCR; TCRdb's copy has only in-frame clones and leaves some out. The table includes more than 60,000 clones, 82% detected once. Here the sequenced sample was blood, taken before dendritic cell vaccination. All receptors come from a human donor with glioblastoma.

The J gene is TRBJ2-7, the V gene TRBV6-5; 9 nucleotides agree with TRBD1. The V segment lost 5 bases and the J segment 7 bases; nucleotides outside the gene matches: 6. The CDR3 has 13 amino acids. Germline V gives CDR1 MNHEY, CDR2 SVGAGI. The CDR3 reads CASSDGTGREQYF. DNA of the CDR3: TGTGCCAGCAGTGACGGGACAGGGAGGGAGCAGTACTTC.

The chain employs TRBV28 and TRBJ2-1; D is possibly TRBD1 (5 bases). With 7 bases removed from V and 5 bases from J, the gap between germline ends came to 9 bases. The CDR3 has 12 amino acids. The germline gives CDR1 MDHEN, CDR2 SYDVKM. DNA of the CDR3: TGTGCCAGCAAACAGGTCAACAATGAGCAGTTCTTC. Protein sequence: CASKQVNNEQFF.

J is TRBJ2-7 and V is TRBV12-2; the tabulated D call, TRBD1, remains unverified against the DNA. TRBV12-2 is recorded as a pseudogene. The CDR3 consists of 16 residues. In DNA, the CDR3 is TGTGCAAGTCGCTTCCTGATAGGCAGGTCCAGGAACGAGCAGTACTTC. The encoded protein is CASRFLIGRSRNEQYF.

This clone showed up just a few times. The CDR3 DNA is TGCGCCAGCAGCCAAGGGCGCGGGGGTAACTATGGCTACACCTTC. It yields the protein CASSQGRGGNYGYTF. V and J are TRBV4-1 and TRBJ1-2; possible D gene TRBD1, 5 bases. Germline-derived CDR1 and CDR2 are MGHRA and YSYEKL. The V gene lost 1 base and the J gene lost 1 base, with 10 bases spanning the gap. CDR3 length: 15 amino acids.

In this sample, this clone turned up once. The rearrangement links TRBV10-2 to TRBJ2-5; TRBD2 agrees at 11 bases. The junction had 11 bases not matched to a gene; V was cut back by 4 bases and J by 7 bases. Germline V gene lookup returns CDR1 WSHSY and CDR2 SAAADI. This CDR3 spans 16 amino acids. The CDR3 region is CASSGRGTSGLGTQYF. As DNA, the CDR3 is TGCGCCAGCAGTGGGCGGGGGACTAGCGGTCTGGGGACCCAGTACTTC.

V is TRBV5-1 and J is TRBJ2-1; the D gene is possibly TRBD2 (6 bases). V gave up 7 bases and J gave up 6 bases, with 23 bases separating them. Germline V gene lookup returns CDR1 SGHRS and CDR2 YFSETQ. This CDR3 is 16 amino acids long. DNA for the CDR3: TGCGCCAGCCATATATTCCGTGGGCAGGGAGGCAATGAGCAGTTCTTC. Translated, it gives CASHIFRGQGGNEQFF.

The genes are TRBV10-1 and TRBJ1-1; D may be TRBD1 (6 bases). CDR1 is WNHNN, CDR2 SYGVQD, per germline (reference sequence). The CDR3 has 13 residues. Trimming shortened V by 4 bases and J by 7 bases, and 13 bases separated the two germline ends. CDR3 DNA: TGCGCCAGCAGTGCCATCAGGGGTGGTGAAGCTTTCTTT. It yields the protein CASSAIRGGEAFF.

The chain carries TRBV4-1 and TRBJ2-5; 7 nucleotides match TRBD2. V trimming: 3 bases; J trimming: 5 bases; junction bases outside the gene matches: 6. This CDR3 is built from 14 residues. Germline CDR1 is MGHRA and CDR2 is YSYEKL. The CDR3 loop reads CASSHLDGRETQYF. Here the CDR3 DNA reads TGCGCCAGCAGCCACCTAGACGGGAGGGAGACCCAGTACTTC.

A word on this clone: At one end the junction does not follow the germline gene, possibly because of a read error. This sequence joins TRBV19 and TRBJ2-2; 7 positions agree with TRBD1. The CDR3 is 17 residues long. Germline CDR1 LNHDA, CDR2 SQIVND (reference sequence). This chain's CDR3 is CASSIRVDRAKTGELFF. In nucleotides, the CDR3 is TGTGCCAGTAGTATTCGGGTAGACAGGGCGAAAACCGGGGAGCTGTTTTTT.

This clone was counted only a few times. The genes are TRBV10-2 and TRBJ1-5, with 7 bases that match TRBD1. With 2 bases clipped from V and 5 bases from J, the junction kept 6 bases outside the gene matches. This CDR3 is built from 15 residues. Germline V CDR1 and CDR2: WSHSY, SAAADI. The CDR3 DNA follows: TGCGCCAGCAGTGAGCCACGGACAGGTCATCAGCCCCAGCATTTT. Translation gives CASSEPRTGHQPQHF.

This clone appeared once. The V and J genes are TRBV5-1 and TRBJ1-1; a possible D gene is TRBD1 (5 bases). Trimming left V 0 bases short and J 3 bases short, with 15 bases between. CDR1 and CDR2 (germline): SGHRS, YFSETQ. The CDR3 is 16 residues long. The CDR3 spells CASSLAQSGGYTEAFF. CDR3 nucleotides: TGCGCCAGCAGCTTGGCCCAATCGGGGGGATACACTGAAGCTTTCTTT.

Of note for this clone: One end of the junction is discordant with germline, which a read error may explain. The rearrangement links TRBV27 to TRBJ2-7, with D perhaps matching TRBD1 (6 bases). Per the germline V gene, CDR1 is MNHEY and CDR2 is SMNVEV (reference sequence). The CDR3 is 13 residues long. The CDR3 reads CASSAQGSYLITF. CDR3 in DNA: TGTGCCAGCAGTGCGCAGGGGTCCTACCTAATTACCTTC.

The rearrangement uses TRBV5-1 and TRBJ1-2, with D unresolved. Germline values: CDR1 SGHRS, CDR2 YFSETQ. The CDR3 consists of 15 residues. The V end was cut by 4 bases, the J end by 4 bases, with 17 bases between. DNA of the CDR3: TGCGCCAGCAGCCCCCTGGGGAGTGGTAGCTATGGCTACACCTTC. Encoded protein: CASSPLGSGSYGYTF.

CDR3 nucleotide sequence: TGTGCCAGCAGCCCAAACTCCGGGGTCCGCACTGAAGCTTTCTTT. It is translated as CASSPNSGVRTEAFF. This chain connects TRBV28 to TRBJ1-1; no definite D call. Per the germline V gene, CDR1 is MDHEN and CDR2 is SYDVKM. The CDR3 covers 15 residues. Trimming pared 6 bases from V and 4 bases from J, leaving 18 bases between. Combining the CDR3 with reference TRBV28 and TRBJ1-1 gives the whole variable domain DVKVTQSSRYLVKRTGEKVFLECVQDMDHENMFWYRQDPGLGLRLIYFSYDVKMKEKGDIPEGYSVSREKKERFSLILESASTNQTSMYLCASSPNSGVRTEAFFGQGTRLTVV.

The sample holds a few counts of this clone. The chain links TRBV6-5 to TRBJ2-7; D might be TRBD2 (6 bases). V was cut by 7 bases and J by 1 base, with 17 bases left in between. CDR1 and CDR2 (germline): MNHEY, SVGAGI. The CDR3 extends over 15 amino acids. CDR3 protein: CASNGRTKRSYEQYF. The CDR3, as DNA: TGTGCCAGCAACGGGCGGACTAAGCGTTCCTACGAGCAGTACTTC.

The chain combines TRBV2 with TRBJ2-3; D might be TRBD1 (6 bases). There are 17 residues in the CDR3. CDR1 and CDR2 (germline): SNHLY, FYNNEI. V was shortened by 4 bases and J by 4 bases, with 21 bases between the two germline ends. CDR3 bases: TGTGCCAGCAGTGTCCCCCTTACACAGGGTAAGGCAGATACGCAGTATTTT. This sequence encodes CASSVPLTQGKADTQYF. Combining the CDR3 with reference TRBV2 and TRBJ2-3 gives the whole variable domain EPEVTQTPSHQVTQMGQEVILRCVPISNHLYFYWYRQILGQKVEFLVSFYNNEISEKSEIFDDQFSVERPDGSNFTLKIRSTKLEDSAMYFCASSVPLTQGKADTQYFGPGTRLTVL.

In its sample, this clone was seen once. The chain employs TRBV7-9 and TRBJ1-4; D is perhaps TRBD1 (5 bases). Per the germline V gene, CDR1 is SEHNR and CDR2 is FQNEAQ (reference sequence). V was cut by 3 bases and J by 2 bases, with 10 bases left in between. The length of the CDR3 is 15 residues. CDR3 region: CASSFLAGTNEKLFF. CDR3 in DNA: TGTGCCAGCAGCTTTTTGGCAGGGACTAATGAAAAACTGTTTTTT.

In this sample, this clone turned up once. The CDR3 DNA follows: TGTGCCAGTAGTTTTACGACAGGGTTTACTGAAGCTTTCTTT. It codes for CASSFTTGFTEAFF. The V gene is TRBV19, the J gene TRBJ1-1, with 7 bases identical to TRBD1. CDR1 is LNHDA, CDR2 SQIVND, per germline (reference sequence). The V and J ends lost 5 bases and 5 bases, in that order; junction bases with no gene match: 8. This CDR3 is 14 amino acids long.

This rearrangement joins TRBV19 to TRBJ1-5, with 7 bases aligning to TRBD1. Trimming cost V 6 bases and J 4 bases; bases outside gene matches: 6. Germline CDR1 and CDR2: LNHDA and SQIVND (reference sequence). This CDR3 has 14 residues. The chain's CDR3 is CASSYGTDNQPQHF. CDR3 in DNA: TGTGCCAGTAGCTATGGGACAGATAATCAGCCCCAGCATTTT.

The chain carries TRBV2 and TRBJ2-7; 8 nucleotides match TRBD1. The V segment lost 5 bases and the J segment 5 bases; nucleotides outside the gene matches: 11. Germline V lookup: CDR1 SNHLY, CDR2 FYNNEI. This CDR3 spans 15 amino acids. In nucleotides, the CDR3 is TGTGCCAGCAGTATGACTGGACAGGGTCCCAACGAGCAGTACTTC. Translating it yields CASSMTGQGPNEQYF.

The sample holds a few counts of this clone. V usage is TRBV11-2 and J usage is TRBJ2-1; 9 bases map to TRBD2. Germline lookup yields CDR1 SGHAT and CDR2 FQNNGV. This CDR3 has 16 amino acids. J was trimmed by 6 bases and V by 4 bases; bases with no gene match: 10. The CDR3 coding sequence is TGTGCCAGCAGCTCCCGGGTTAGCGGGGGTATCAATGAGCAGTTCTTC. Encoded protein: CASSSRVSGGINEQFF.

The chain joins TRBV2 to TRBJ2-5; a weak D match, TRBD1 (5 bases). CDR1 SNHLY and CDR2 FYNNEI come from the germline V gene. Between the trimmed V and J ends, which lost 2 bases and 4 bases, there was a span of 5 bases. The CDR3 extends over 12 amino acids. CDR3 bases: TGTGCCAGCAGTGAAAGGGGAGAGACCCAGTACTTC. Amino acids: CASSERGETQYF.

The V gene is TRBV7-9, the J gene TRBJ2-3; 10 bases line up with TRBD2. In germline, CDR1 is SEHNR, CDR2 FQNEAQ (reference sequence). Trimming took 5 bases from V and 6 from J; bases not matched to a gene: 11. The CDR3 extends over 16 amino acids. In DNA form, the CDR3 reads TGTGCCAGCAGCCCAGGTCAACTAGCGGGGAGTGATACGCAGTATTTT. Its protein is CASSPGQLAGSDTQYF.

This chain links TRBV18 with TRBJ2-1, with D perhaps TRBD2 (6 bases). The CDR3 runs to 15 residues. V lost 3 bases and J lost 8, with 17 bases in between. Germline V lookup: CDR1 KGHSH, CDR2 LQKENI. The CDR3 coding sequence is TGTGCCAGCTCACCCCTGGCGGGGCCCCGAGATGAGCAGTTCTTC. Its translation is CASSPLAGPRDEQFF.

J is TRBJ1-6 and V is TRBV4-1, with TRBD1 matching over 8 bases. The CDR3 extends over 16 amino acids. Trimming at V came to 1 base and at J to 2 bases, leaving 1 base not matched to a gene. Germline CDR1 reads MGHRA; CDR2 reads YSYEKL. The chain's CDR3 is CASSQGTGPYNSPLHF. CDR3 DNA sequence: TGCGCCAGCAGCCAAGGGACAGGGCCCTATAATTCACCCCTCCACTTT.